A single sample is the source of the 8 T cell receptor beta chains below, sequenced in a study of human T cells and chemical hapten exposure (TCRdb year 2021). The meaning of the sample's time point label: patch test 3, about 24 weeks after DPC sensitization. This specimen's treatment or condition label, per the study, means: therapeutic diphenylcyclopropenone sensitization with weekly scalp DPC. The library was generated by RACE. Sequenced using a NextSeq 500. The public reads were reprocessed in TCRdb via fastp at Q25 and MiXCR, keeping in-frame beta chains. Merged by CDR3 protein, the rows form single entries marked with the most common genes and DNA. The table for this sample lists roughly 50,000 distinct CDR3 sequences; 9.9% of them were counted only once. Over 15% of the sample is in the top ten clones. The sequencing here drew on whole blood, taken in connection with sensitization to the hapten diphenylcyclopropenone (DPC). The receptor set was obtained from a woman in her 40s with alopecia areata. Some clones in this sample may be carry-over from other donors' samples.

This clonotype was observed at least ten times. CDR3 region: CASSQDLKRTDTQYF. CDR3 in DNA: TGCGCCAGCAGCCAAGATCTGAAGCGGACAGATACGCAGTATTTT. V and J are TRBV4-3 and TRBJ2-3; tentative D call: TRBD2 (5 bases). The germline CDR1 and CDR2 sequences are LGHNA and YSLEER. The germline V and J ends were trimmed by 0 bases and 3 bases, with 10 bases remaining between them. The CDR3 has 15 amino acids.

The table lists this clonotype with many counts. The chain couples TRBV5-6 to TRBJ1-2, with D unresolved. CDR1 is SGHDT, CDR2 YYEEEE, per germline. Trimming left V 0 bases short and J 4 bases short, with 13 bases between. CDR3 length equals 15 residues. CDR3 sequence (DNA): TGTGCCAGCAGCTTGGAAGCGGGGAGTATCTATGGCTACACCTTC. This encodes CASSLEAGSIYGYTF.

The rearrangement joins TRBV4-1 to TRBJ2-1, with D possibly being TRBD2 (5 bases). This CDR3 contains 15 residues. Trimming removed 1 base at V and 7 bases at J, with 14 bases between. Germline V gives CDR1 MGHRA, CDR2 YSYEKL. CDR3 protein: CASSQGQEARNEQFF. CDR3 sequence (DNA): TGCGCCAGCAGCCAAGGCCAGGAGGCGCGGAATGAGCAGTTCTTC.

The chain is built from TRBV2 and TRBJ1-1; the D gene is possibly TRBD1 (5 bases). There are 13 residues in the CDR3. Trimming took off 5 bases at V and 9 bases at J, with 16 bases between the two ends. Germline V gene lookup returns CDR1 SNHLY and CDR2 FYNNEI. CDR3 in DNA: TGTGCCAGCAGTCGACCGACAGAATTACAAGCTTTCTTT. This gives the protein CASSRPTELQAFF.

This clonotype was detected ten times or more. The genes are TRBV11-2 and TRBJ2-3, with 8 bases fitting TRBD1. Trimming at V came to 4 bases and at J to 6 bases, leaving 3 bases not matched to a gene. This CDR3 region has 13 residues. The germline gives CDR1 SGHAT, CDR2 FQNNGV. This CDR3 reads CASSYPGGDTQYF. The CDR3 DNA reads as TGTGCCAGCAGCTACCCAGGGGGCGATACGCAGTATTTT.

The sample holds a few counts of this clonotype. The chain joins TRBV21-1 to TRBJ1-2. TRBV21-1 is listed as a pseudogene. The CDR3 totals 12 residues. The CDR3 nucleotides are TGTGCCAGCTGGGCAGATCTGTATGGCTACACCTTC. Translation: CASWADLYGYTF.

This clonotype was detected only a few times. The chain uses TRBV20-1 and TRBJ2-7; 7 bases align to TRBD1. The V gene's germline CDR1 is DFQATT and CDR2 SNEGSKA (reference sequence). This CDR3 comprises 14 residues. The V segment lost 6 bases and the J segment 3 bases; nucleotides outside the gene matches: 11. DNA for the CDR3: TGCAGTGCGTATTATGACAGGGAGAACTACGAGCAGTACTTC. This sequence encodes CSAYYDRENYEQYF.

This clonotype was found a few times. The chain combines TRBV20-1 with TRBJ2-3, with a possible D match to TRBD1 (6 bases). The CDR3 consists of 15 residues. V dropped 3 bases and J dropped 1 base, with 14 bases sitting between them. The V gene's germline CDR1 is DFQATT and CDR2 SNEGSKA (reference sequence). CDR3 region: CSARDRRVGTDTQYF. CDR3 DNA: TGCAGTGCTAGGGACAGAAGAGTGGGCACAGATACGCAGTATTTT.